A single sample gave rise to the 25 T cell receptor beta chains below, sequenced in a study of cytomegalovirus exposure and HLA in healthy donors. A multiplex PCR was run with 60 Vbeta primers and 13 Jbeta primers. The repertoire was sequenced with immunoSEQ multiplex PCR; TCRdb's copy has only in-frame clones and lacks some. The repertoire consists of over 150,000 clones, with over 75% occurring once and the leading ten covering about 0.092%. The sample was PBMCs. These receptors were collected from a boy between 2 and 10 years old in good health and CMV-seronegative.

CDR3 sequence (DNA): TGTGCCAGCAGCTTAAGGACAGGGCGATCCTACGAGCAGTACTTC. Residues: CASSLRTGRSYEQYF. The V call is TRBV11-2, the J call TRBJ2-5; 8 bases fit TRBD1. The J call may be in error: the DNA end matches TRBJ2-7 better. This CDR3 is 15 amino acids long. Per the germline V gene, CDR1 is SGHAT and CDR2 is FQNNGV.

This clone was detected only once. The rearrangement uses TRBV27 and TRBJ2-7; 8 nucleotides align to TRBD2. The CDR3 consists of 14 residues. J lost 3 bases, V lost 6 bases, and 7 bases had no gene match. CDR1 and CDR2 from the germline V gene are MNHEY and SMNVEV (reference sequence). DNA for the CDR3: TGTGCCAGCAGCCCGGGGGGGGAAAGCTACGAGCAGTACTTC. Amino acids: CASSPGGESYEQYF.

This rearrangement joins TRBV5-6 to TRBJ2-3, with a possible D match to TRBD1 (5 bases). Between the trimmed V and J ends, which lost 5 bases and 4 bases, there was a span of 11 bases. There are 13 residues in the CDR3. The germline V gene has CDR1 SGHDT and CDR2 YYEEEE. Here the CDR3 reads CASSTQGPDTQYF. The DNA of the CDR3 is TGTGCCAGCAGTACTCAGGGCCCAGATACGCAGTATTTT.

The chain recombines TRBV6-5 with TRBJ2-2; D is possibly TRBD2 (5 bases). The germline V and J ends were trimmed by 6 bases and 6 bases, with 5 bases remaining between them. The CDR3 has 11 amino acids. Germline V gives CDR1 MNHEY, CDR2 SVGAGI. Here the CDR3 reads CASRRAGELFF. The CDR3 DNA sequence: TGTGCCAGCAGGCGGGCCGGGGAGCTGTTTTTT.

The CDR3 is CASSLGGDYGYTF. The DNA of the CDR3 is TGTGCCAGCAGCTTAGGAGGCGACTATGGCTACACCTTC. This chain links TRBV7-2 with TRBJ1-2; D is unresolved. The CDR3 consists of 13 residues. Germline CDR1 and CDR2: SGHTA and FQGNSA. V was clipped by 1 base and J by 3 bases, with 6 bases between them.

The chain carries TRBV11-2 and TRBJ2-2, with 7 nucleotides matching TRBD2. Germline CDR1 reads SGHAT; CDR2 reads FQNNGV. The CDR3 is 17 residues long. V shed 6 bases, J shed 2 bases, and the junction held 12 bases outside the gene matches. This CDR3 reads CASRPLARGTNTGELFF. The CDR3 nucleotides are TGTGCCAGCAGACCCCTGGCGCGGGGGACCAACACCGGGGAGCTGTTTTTT.

The V gene is TRBV11-2, the J gene TRBJ2-1; 11 bases match TRBD2. This CDR3 has 14 residues. Germline assignment: CDR1 SGHAT and CDR2 FQNNGV. J lost 10 bases, V lost 4 bases, and 6 bases had no gene match. As DNA, the CDR3 is TGTGCCAGCAGCTCTAGCGGGGGGCGTATCGAGCAGTTCTTC. Translating it yields CASSSSGGRIEQFF.

In DNA, the CDR3 is TGTGCCAGCAGCTTAGAGGGACAGCTACTATCAAGCGAGCAGTTCTTC. It codes for CASSLEGQLLSSEQFF. V usage is TRBV7-6 and J usage is TRBJ2-1, with 7 bases lining up with TRBD1. The CDR3 sequence is 16 residues long. The V segment lost 1 base and the J segment 10 bases; nucleotides outside the gene matches: 13. Germline loops: CDR1 SGHVS, CDR2 FNYEAQ.

V is TRBV30 and J is TRBJ1-2, with D unclear. Germline CDR1 and CDR2: GTSNPN and SVGIG (reference sequence). The V gene lost 3 bases and the J gene lost 7 bases, with 9 bases spanning the gap. The CDR3 is 11 residues long. This chain's CDR3 is CAWRGFGGYTF. DNA of the CDR3: TGTGCCTGGAGGGGCTTTGGTGGCTACACCTTC.

This chain links TRBV7-9 with TRBJ2-1; TRBD1 aligns across 9 bases. The CDR3 runs 16 residues. V gave up 3 bases and J gave up 7 bases; unmatched junction bases: 10. Germline V gene sequence: CDR1 SEHNR, CDR2 FQNEAQ (reference sequence). CDR3 DNA sequence: TGTGCCAGCAGCTTCACACCGGGACAGGGCTTTAATGAGCAGTTCTTC. Translation: CASSFTPGQGFNEQFF.

The V call is TRBV29-1, the J call TRBJ1-2; D perhaps matches TRBD1 (5 bases). The CDR3 consists of 13 residues. V lost 3 bases to trimming and J lost 8 bases, with 16 bases between them. Germline V gives CDR1 SQVTM, CDR2 ANQGSEA. CDR3 region: CSVDATWGDGYTF. Here the CDR3 DNA reads TGCAGCGTTGACGCCACCTGGGGGGACGGCTACACCTTC.

Only one count was recorded for this clone. The V and J genes are TRBV27 and TRBJ2-2, with TRBD1 identical over 12 bases. V trimming: 5 bases; J trimming: 6 bases; junction bases outside the gene matches: 7. There are 16 residues in the CDR3. The germline gives CDR1 MNHEY, CDR2 SMNVEV (reference sequence). This CDR3 is CASSPRDRGRPGELFF. CDR3 DNA sequence: TGTGCCAGCAGTCCCCGGGACAGGGGGCGTCCCGGGGAGCTGTTTTTT.

The genes are TRBV10-3 and TRBJ2-3, with 7 bases aligning to TRBD2. This CDR3 is built from 14 residues. The germline V gene has CDR1 ENHRY and CDR2 SYGVKD. Trimming removed 7 bases from V and 8 bases from J; junction bases left unmatched: 12. Here the CDR3 reads CAITRDYPGATQYF. As DNA, the CDR3 is TGTGCCATCACCAGGGACTACCCCGGCGCTACGCAGTATTTT.

The chain recombines TRBV7-2 with TRBJ2-7, with TRBD2 matching 7 bases. In germline, CDR1 is SGHTA, CDR2 FQGNSA. With 1 base clipped from V and 0 bases from J, the junction kept 6 bases outside the gene matches. This CDR3 has 16 amino acids. The DNA of the CDR3 is TGTGCCAGCAGCTTAGTGAGCGGGATGGGCTCCTACGAGCAGTACTTC. Its translation is CASSLVSGMGSYEQYF.

The J gene is TRBJ2-7, the V gene TRBV7-9; 8 nucleotides line up with TRBD1. The germline CDR1 and CDR2 sequences are SEHNR and FQNEAQ (reference sequence). The CDR3 totals 14 residues. The J segment lost 3 bases and the V segment lost 6 bases, leaving 7 bases of the junction unmatched. CDR3 protein: CASRATGASYEQYF. CDR3 bases: TGTGCCAGCAGGGCGACAGGGGCCAGCTACGAGCAGTACTTC. The full variable domain, with the rest looked up from reference TRBV7-9 and TRBJ2-7, is DTGVSQNPRHKITKRGQNVTFRCDPISEHNRLYWYRQTLGQGPEFLTYFQNEAQLEKSRLLSDRFSAERPKGSFSTLEIQRTEQGDSAMYLCASRATGASYEQYFGPGTRLTVT.

This chain uses TRBV19 with TRBJ2-4; tentative D call: TRBD1 (6 bases). The germline gives CDR1 LNHDA, CDR2 SQIVND (reference sequence). Trimming shortened V by 5 bases and J by 4 bases, and 9 bases separated the two germline ends. The CDR3 has 13 residues. The CDR3: CASSLDRKNIQYF. The CDR3 DNA reads as TGTGCCAGTAGTTTGGACAGAAAAAACATTCAGTACTTC.

This clone occurred once. The chain is built from TRBV7-2 and TRBJ1-1, with TRBD1 matching over 7 bases. The CDR3 spans 18 residues. J was trimmed by 1 base and V by 5 bases; bases with no gene match: 16. Germline CDR1 reads SGHTA; CDR2 reads FQGNSA. The CDR3 region has the DNA TGTGCCAGCAGCAAAAGGAGGTTACAGGGGCTCGGGAACACTGAAGCTTTCTTT. Amino acids: CASSKRRLQGLGNTEAFF.

The rearrangement joins TRBV19 to TRBJ2-7; 11 bases line up with TRBD2. This CDR3 spans 14 amino acids. Germline CDR1 reads LNHDA; CDR2 reads SQIVND (reference sequence). With V trimmed by 3 bases and J by 2 bases, 0 bases remained unmatched. In nucleotides, the CDR3 is TGTGCCAGTAGTATTAGCGGGGGGGCCTACGAGCAGTACTTC. Amino acids: CASSISGGAYEQYF.

The chain joins TRBV13 to TRBJ2-3, with TRBD1 as a possible D gene (5 bases). From germline, CDR1 is PRHDT and CDR2 FYEKMQ (reference sequence). V lost 5 bases and J 6 bases, leaving 12 bases between the germline ends. The CDR3 contains 13 residues. This chain's CDR3 is CASSPQGVDTQYF. CDR3 coding DNA: TGTGCCAGCAGCCCTCAAGGGGTGGATACGCAGTATTTT. Supplemented by reference TRBV13 and TRBJ2-3, the full variable domain reads AAGVIQSPRHLIKEKRETATLKCYPIPRHDTVYWYQQGPGQDPQFLISFYEKMQSDKGSIPDRFSAQQFSDYHSELNMSSLELGDSALYFCASSPQGVDTQYFGPGTRLTVL.

This clone was counted between two and nine times. This chain uses TRBV4-3 with TRBJ2-6; D remains unclear. This CDR3 is 20 amino acids long. In germline, CDR1 is LGHNA, CDR2 YSLEER. V was pared by 0 bases and J by 1 base, with 19 bases between. The chain's CDR3 is CASSQDLGNSPTSGANVLTF. The DNA for the CDR3 is TGCGCCAGCAGCCAAGATCTTGGCAACAGTCCCACTTCTGGGGCCAACGTCCTGACTTTC.

The chain combines TRBV6-5 with TRBJ1-3; no definite D call. Per the germline V gene, CDR1 is MNHEY and CDR2 is SVGAGI. V was pared by 6 bases and J by 0 bases, with 12 bases between. The CDR3 spans 15 residues. The CDR3 loop is CASRKKLLSGNTIYF. The CDR3 DNA follows: TGTGCCAGCAGGAAGAAACTCCTCTCTGGAAACACCATATATTTT.

The V and J genes are TRBV6-5 and TRBJ1-2, with 8 bases that match TRBD1. The trim removed 6 bases at V and 4 bases at J, leaving 7 bases unmatched. The CDR3 length is 14 residues. Germline CDR1 is MNHEY and CDR2 is SVGAGI. CDR3 DNA sequence: TGTGCCAGCAGACCCCCGGGACAGGCCTATGGCTACACCTTC. This gives the protein CASRPPGQAYGYTF.

This rearrangement joins TRBV5-6 to TRBJ1-1, with 11 bases matching TRBD1. Looked up from germline, CDR1 is SGHDT and CDR2 is YYEEEE. The CDR3 consists of 16 residues. After removal of 1 base from V and 1 base from J, the junction contained 3 bases not matched to a gene. The CDR3 here is CASSLWTGGRNTEAFF. In DNA form, the CDR3 reads TGTGCCAGCAGCTTGTGGACAGGGGGCCGGAACACTGAAGCTTTCTTT.

This clone was picked up a small number of times. The V gene is TRBV4-2, the J gene TRBJ2-7; 10 bases align to TRBD1. The CDR3 has 15 amino acids. V trimming: 2 bases; J trimming: 5 bases; junction bases outside the gene matches: 6. Germline V lookup: CDR1 LGHNA, CDR2 YNFKEQ. In DNA form, the CDR3 reads TGTGCCAGCAGCCAATACCGACAGGGGGCCAACGAGCAGTACTTC. It codes for CASSQYRQGANEQYF.

The chain has TRBV4-1 and TRBJ1-2, with TRBD1 matching over 8 bases. The CDR3 covers 19 residues. In germline, CDR1 is MGHRA, CDR2 YSYEKL. V lost 3 bases and J lost 6; bases outside the gene matches: 21. In DNA form, the CDR3 reads TGCGCCAGCAGCCATAAGCCCCTTTGGGACAGGATTGGATTTGATGGCTACACCTTC. Residues: CASSHKPLWDRIGFDGYTF.